Listed here are 29 T cell receptor beta chains from one sample, sequenced in a study of OX40 agonist ivuxolimab in advanced cancers. Libraries were prepared by immunoSEQ multiplex PCR; TCRdb keeps only in-frame clonotypes and omits some of them. The data hold approximately 79,000 clones, with approximately 93% observed a single time. This specimen consisted of CD4+ or CD8+ T cells sorted from blood, obtained in a trial of the OX40 agonist ivuxolimab. The receptors originated from an adult with an advanced solid tumor such as melanoma, head and neck, liver or kidney cancer.

This clone was seen a few times. This chain links TRBV19 with TRBJ1-4; D uncertain. This CDR3 has 13 amino acids. Deletions cut 3 bases from V and 8 bases from J, with 10 bases between. Looked up from germline, CDR1 is LNHDA and CDR2 is SQIVND (reference sequence). The CDR3 DNA reads as TGTGCCAGTAGTATTACCCCGTGGGAAAAACTGTTTTTT. Residues: CASSITPWEKLFF.

V is TRBV19 and J is TRBJ1-5; D is unclear. The ends were cut back, 2 bases at V and 5 bases at J, with 13 bases in the middle. This CDR3 contains 15 residues. In germline, CDR1 is LNHDA, CDR2 SQIVND (reference sequence). As DNA, the CDR3 is TGTGCCAGTAGTATAAGCACGGGAGCCCATCAGCCCCAGCATTTT. It yields the protein CASSISTGAHQPQHF.

The CDR3 nucleotides are TGTGCCAGCAGTTCCGAAGCACGGGCCTCTGGAAACACCATATATTTT. Protein product: CASSSEARASGNTIYF. The rearrangement links TRBV6-5 to TRBJ1-3; D remains unclear. Trimming removed 4 bases at V and 0 bases at J, with 13 bases between. CDR3 length equals 16 residues. Germline loops: CDR1 MNHEY, CDR2 SVGAGI.

This chain links TRBV10-2 with TRBJ2-1, with 14 bases lining up with TRBD2. V shed 6 bases and J 10 bases; nucleotides not matched to a gene: 8. The length of the CDR3 is 15 residues. Germline CDR1 is WSHSY and CDR2 is SAAADI. As DNA, the CDR3 is TGCGCCAGCAGGGAGACTAGCGGGGGGGCCGGAGAGCAGTTCTTC. Amino acids: CASRETSGGAGEQFF.

In this sample, this clone turned up once. This sequence joins TRBV11-2 and TRBJ1-1; D is perhaps TRBD1 (5 bases). This CDR3 region has 13 residues. V lost 4 bases and J 4 bases, leaving 10 bases between the germline ends. CDR1 and CDR2 (germline): SGHAT, FQNNGV. CDR3 in amino acids: CASSWGGTTEAFF. For the CDR3, the DNA is TGTGCCAGCAGCTGGGGGGGAACCACTGAAGCTTTCTTT.

The chain couples TRBV5-6 to TRBJ1-2; D is unresolved. There are 16 residues in the CDR3. With 3 bases removed from V and 2 bases from J, the gap between germline ends came to 17 bases. The germline V gene encodes CDR1 SGHDT and CDR2 YYEEEE. Written as DNA, the CDR3 is TGTGCCAGCAGCTCCGAGACGGGCCTGATCAACTATGGCTACACCTTC. Translating gives CASSSETGLINYGYTF.

V gene TRBV6-5 combines with J gene TRBJ2-1; D possibly matches TRBD1 or TRBD2 (5 bases each). The CDR3 is 15 residues long. Looked up from germline, CDR1 is MNHEY and CDR2 is SVGAGI. Trimming took 6 bases from V and 8 from J, leaving 20 bases between them. CDR3 sequence (DNA): TGTGCCAGCAGCCCCGGGGCCCTCGGGATCGATGAGCAGTTCTTC. The encoded protein is CASSPGALGIDEQFF.

This chain links TRBV10-3 with TRBJ2-3; 10 nucleotides align to TRBD2. V lost 3 bases to trimming and J lost 1 base; unmatched junction nucleotides: 1. Germline lookup yields CDR1 ENHRY and CDR2 SYGVKD. This CDR3 comprises 15 residues. In DNA form, the CDR3 reads TGTGCCATCAGTGACGGACTAGCGGGCACAGATACGCAGTATTTT. Protein sequence: CAISDGLAGTDTQYF.

The V call is TRBV6-5, the J call TRBJ1-1, with a weak D call TRBD1 (5 bases). The V end was cut by 6 bases, the J end by 7 bases, with 12 bases between. Per the germline V gene, CDR1 is MNHEY and CDR2 is SVGAGI. This CDR3 region has 12 residues. CDR3 nucleotides: TGTGCCAGCAGCTTAGACAGCCTTGAAGCTTTCTTT. Its translation is CASSLDSLEAFF.

Here the CDR3 DNA reads TGCGCCAGCAGCCAAGAGGGTGCCCGTAAAGAGACCCAGTACTTC. It encodes CASSQEGARKETQYF. This chain connects TRBV4-1 to TRBJ2-5; D ambiguous. Germline V gene lookup returns CDR1 MGHRA and CDR2 YSYEKL. The CDR3 contains 15 residues. Trimming left V 0 bases short and J 3 bases short, with 11 bases between.

This clone was observed a few times. V gene TRBV29-1 combines with J gene TRBJ1-1; unclear D gene. The germline V and J ends were trimmed by 4 bases and 0 bases, with 9 bases remaining between them. Germline V lookup: CDR1 SQVTM, CDR2 ANQGSEA. The CDR3 covers 13 residues. CDR3 DNA: TGCAGCGTTGTAATGCCGGTGAACACTGAAGCTTTCTTT. It encodes CSVVMPVNTEAFF.

The chain combines TRBV13 with TRBJ2-1, with TRBD1 as a possible D gene (5 bases). Germline V lookup: CDR1 PRHDT, CDR2 FYEKMQ (reference sequence). The V end was cut by 4 bases, the J end by 2 bases, with 9 bases between. The CDR3 is 14 amino acids. In nucleotides, the CDR3 is TGTGCCAGCAGCTGGACATCTACCTACAATGAGCAGTTCTTC. Translation: CASSWTSTYNEQFF.

This chain links TRBV5-1 with TRBJ1-1; possibly TRBD1 for D (6 bases). The CDR3 contains 15 residues. From germline, CDR1 is SGHRS and CDR2 YFSETQ. V lost 4 bases and J lost 3, with 16 bases in between. CDR3 protein: CASSRPGQLDTEAFF. As DNA, the CDR3 is TGCGCCAGCAGCCGGCCCGGACAGCTTGACACTGAAGCTTTCTTT. Complete variable domain (other parts from reference TRBV5-1 and TRBJ1-1): KAGVTQTPRYLIKTRGQQVTLSCSPISGHRSVSWYQQTPGQGLQFLFEYFSETQRNKGNFPGRFSGRQFSNSRSEMNVSTLELGDSALYLCASSRPGQLDTEAFFGQGTRLTVV.

The chain joins TRBV4-1 to TRBJ1-2; D is uncertain. The germline V gene encodes CDR1 MGHRA and CDR2 YSYEKL. V lost 1 base, J lost 0 bases, and 12 bases lay in between. The CDR3 loop spans 16 amino acids. The DNA of the CDR3 is TGCGCCAGCAGCCAAGTGGAGGGAAGCCCTAACTATGGCTACACCTTC. Protein: CASSQVEGSPNYGYTF.

The chain couples TRBV5-4 to TRBJ2-5; D might be TRBD1 (6 bases). Trimming took 3 bases from V and 2 from J, leaving 11 bases between them. The CDR3 sequence is 14 residues long. CDR1 and CDR2 (germline): SGHNT, YYREEE (reference sequence). The DNA for the CDR3 is TGTGCCAGCAGCTACCGGGACATTCAAGAGACCCAGTACTTC. This translates into CASSYRDIQETQYF.

This clone was recorded once. The chain employs TRBV11-2 and TRBJ2-7, with 9 bases identical to TRBD2. V was clipped by 1 base and J by 2 bases; unmatched bases: 9. The germline CDR1 and CDR2 sequences are SGHAT and FQNNGV. The CDR3 covers 17 residues. CDR3 sequence (DNA): TGTGCCAGCAGCTTAGGTTGGCGCGGGGGGGACGCCTACGAGCAGTACTTC. Translating gives CASSLGWRGGDAYEQYF.

V usage is TRBV27 and J usage is TRBJ2-3, with 8 positions matching TRBD2. Germline V gene lookup returns CDR1 MNHEY and CDR2 SMNVEV (reference sequence). The junction had 11 bases not matched to a gene; V was cut back by 6 bases and J by 3 bases. This CDR3 comprises 16 residues. The CDR3: CASSGLAGLKTDTQYF. CDR3 DNA sequence: TGTGCCAGCAGCGGACTAGCTGGCCTCAAGACAGATACGCAGTATTTT.

The gene calls are TRBV5-1 and TRBJ2-1, with D maybe TRBD1 (6 bases). The V gene lost 7 bases and the J gene lost 5 bases, with 16 bases spanning the gap. CDR1 is SGHRS and CDR2 is YFSETQ in the germline V gene. This CDR3 is built from 14 residues. The CDR3 coding sequence is TGCGCCAGCCATCCTCCCAGGGGAAACAATGAGCAGTTCTTC. Translation gives CASHPPRGNNEQFF.

The chain joins TRBV7-6 to TRBJ2-5; D possibly uses TRBD1 or TRBD2 (7 bases each). V lost 2 bases and J 5 bases, leaving 24 bases between the germline ends. The CDR3 is 18 amino acids. CDR1 is SGHVS, CDR2 FNYEAQ, per germline. For the CDR3, the DNA is TGTGCCAGCAGCTTACCCGCCCAGGGGGGGCCGTACAAGGAGACCCAGTACTTC. It translates to CASSLPAQGGPYKETQYF.

CDR3 bases: TGTGCCAGCAGTCTAACAGGGGGCATGAACAATCAGCCCCAGCATTTT. Translating it yields CASSLTGGMNNQPQHF. The chain joins TRBV27 to TRBJ1-5; 9 nucleotides line up with TRBD1. CDR3 length: 16 amino acids. The junction had 8 bases not matched to a gene; V was cut back by 5 bases and J by 3 bases. Germline V gene sequence: CDR1 MNHEY, CDR2 SMNVEV (reference sequence).

V usage is TRBV11-2 and J usage is TRBJ2-1, with 9 bases lining up with TRBD2. J was trimmed by 8 bases and V by 5 bases; bases with no gene match: 19. Germline CDR1 and CDR2: SGHAT and FQNNGV. There are 18 residues in the CDR3. The CDR3 sequence is CASSPGLSGSPGFDEQFF. The DNA for the CDR3 is TGTGCCAGCAGCCCAGGGCTTAGCGGGAGTCCTGGCTTTGATGAGCAGTTCTTC.

The gene calls are TRBV7-2 and TRBJ1-1; TRBD1 is a possible D gene (6 bases). In germline, CDR1 is SGHTA, CDR2 FQGNSA. V was clipped by 1 base and J by 6 bases, with 12 bases between them. This CDR3 has 14 amino acids. CDR3 in amino acids: CASSLGTGSAEAFF. The CDR3, as DNA: TGTGCCAGCAGCTTAGGCACAGGGAGCGCTGAAGCTTTCTTT.

CDR3 region: CASNVQGVAGEQYF. Here the CDR3 DNA reads TGTGCCAGCAACGTACAGGGGGTGGCAGGGGAGCAGTACTTC. This chain links TRBV27 with TRBJ2-7; the match to TRBD1 covers 8 bases. V shed 7 bases and J 7 bases; nucleotides not matched to a gene: 12. The CDR3 has 14 residues. The germline gives CDR1 MNHEY, CDR2 SMNVEV (reference sequence).

The J gene is TRBJ1-3, the V gene TRBV7-9; D gene ambiguous. The CDR3 covers 14 residues. The germline gives CDR1 SEHNR, CDR2 FQNEAQ (reference sequence). V lost 5 bases to trimming and J lost 3 bases, with 11 bases between them. The CDR3: CASSNLTLGNTIYF. In DNA form, the CDR3 reads TGTGCCAGCAGCAATTTAACCCTTGGAAACACCATATATTTT.

The CDR3 nucleotides are TGCGCCAGCACAGGGGATAGGACCTACGAGCAGTACTTC. This gives the protein CASTGDRTYEQYF. This chain links TRBV10-2 with TRBJ2-7; D perhaps matches TRBD1 (6 bases). Germline loops: CDR1 WSHSY, CDR2 SAAADI. Trimming removed 7 bases at V and 2 bases at J, with 12 bases between. The CDR3 covers 13 residues.

This clone came up once. The chain couples TRBV9 to TRBJ1-3; D perhaps matches TRBD1 (6 bases). Germline values: CDR1 SGDLS, CDR2 YYNGEE. Trimming took off 2 bases at V and 0 bases at J, with 15 bases between the two ends. This CDR3 region has 17 residues. The DNA of the CDR3 is TGTGCCAGCAGCGTCAGGGGCAGGGCCGACTCTGGAAACACCATATATTTT. This encodes CASSVRGRADSGNTIYF.

CDR3 region: CASSHFTGDTEAFF. The DNA for the CDR3 is TGTGCCAGCAGCCACTTTACAGGGGACACTGAAGCTTTCTTT. This chain joins TRBV11-2 and TRBJ1-1; TRBD1 matches 7 bases. The germline CDR1 and CDR2 sequences are SGHAT and FQNNGV. J gave up 3 bases and V 5 bases, and 6 bases lay outside the gene matches. The CDR3 length is 14 residues.

CDR3 nucleotides: TGTGCCAGTACCCCAGGTGGGGTCTACGAGCAGTACTTC. Protein: CASTPGGVYEQYF. The chain links TRBV19 to TRBJ2-7; D gene ambiguous. Germline V gene data show CDR1 as LNHDA and CDR2 as SQIVND (reference sequence). The germline V and J ends were trimmed by 7 bases and 3 bases, with 13 bases remaining between them. This CDR3 region has 13 residues.

Concerning this clone itself: The germline gene is not matched at one end of the junction; a read error may be the cause. The chain joins TRBV7-7 to TRBJ1-3, with 8 bases lining up with TRBD1. CDR1 SSHAT and CDR2 FNYEAQ come from the germline V gene (reference sequence). CDR3 length: 15 amino acids. Written as DNA, the CDR3 is TGTGCTAGCAGTCCAGAACAGGGGGATGGAAACACCATATATTTT. Amino acids: CASSPEQGDGNTIYF.